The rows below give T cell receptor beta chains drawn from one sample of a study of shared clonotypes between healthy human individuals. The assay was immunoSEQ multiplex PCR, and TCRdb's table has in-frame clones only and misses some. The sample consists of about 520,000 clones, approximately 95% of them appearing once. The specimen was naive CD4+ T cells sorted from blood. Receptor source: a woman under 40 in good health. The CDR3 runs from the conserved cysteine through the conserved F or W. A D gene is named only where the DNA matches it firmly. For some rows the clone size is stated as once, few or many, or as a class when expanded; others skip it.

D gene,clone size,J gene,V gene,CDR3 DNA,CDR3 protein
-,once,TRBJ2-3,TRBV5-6,TGTGCCAGCAGCTTGGTAGCTAGCACAGATACGCAGTATTTT,CASSLVASTDTQYF
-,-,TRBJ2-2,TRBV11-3,TGTGCCAGCAGCCAAGGGGCAGGGGCGGGCAACACCGGGGAGCTGTTTTTT,CASSQGAGAGNTGELFF
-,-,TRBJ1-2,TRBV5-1,TGCGCCAGCAGCTTGGGAAGGGATCGGTATAACTATGGCTACACCTTC,CASSLGRDRYNYGYTF
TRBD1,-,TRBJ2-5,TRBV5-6,TGTGCCAGCAGCAGAGTACAGGGGCTTGGGGAGACCCAGTACTTC,CASSRVQGLGETQYF
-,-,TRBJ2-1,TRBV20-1,TGCAGTGCTTCCCGCGGGCCAGCGCAGTTCTTC,CSASRGPAQFF
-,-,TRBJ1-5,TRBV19,TGTGCCAGTCACACACACAGGGCTAGCAATCAGCCCCAGCATTTT,CASHTHRASNQPQHF
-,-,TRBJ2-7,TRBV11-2,TGTGCCAGCAGCTTAGCGGTGGGCAACCTCTACGAGCAGTACTTC,CASSLAVGNLYEQYF
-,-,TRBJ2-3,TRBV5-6,TGTGCCAGCAGCTTGTCCCGTTCTAGCACAGATACGCAGTATTTT,CASSLSRSSTDTQYF
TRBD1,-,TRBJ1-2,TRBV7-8,TGTGCCAGCACCGTTCGGGACAGGGGGGATGGCTACACCTTC,CASTVRDRGDGYTF
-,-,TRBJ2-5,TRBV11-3,TGTGCCAGCAGCCTCGGGACGGGAGATAGCCAGTACTTC,CASSLGTGDSQYF
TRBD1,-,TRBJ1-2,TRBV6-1,TGTGCCAGCAGTTTGTTGACAGGGTCCTATGGCTACACCTTC,CASSLLTGSYGYTF
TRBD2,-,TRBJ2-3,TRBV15,TGTGCCACCAGCACCTTAGCGGGGTACACAGATACGCAGTATTTT,CATSTLAGYTDTQYF
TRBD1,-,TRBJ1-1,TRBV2,TGTGCCAGCACCCCGACAGGGGCAGGGAACACTGAAGCTTTCTTT,CASTPTGAGNTEAFF
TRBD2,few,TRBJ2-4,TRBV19,TGTGCCAGTAGTACCCCGGGGGGAGCGGCCAAAAACATTCAGTACTTC,CASSTPGGAAKNIQYF
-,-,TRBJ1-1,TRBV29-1,TGCAGCGTCAAGCCCCTCCTCTCTGGGAACACTGAAGCTTTCTTT,CSVKPLLSGNTEAFF
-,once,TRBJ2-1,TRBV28,TGTGCCAGCAGATCCAGGACTACCTACAATGAGCAGTTCTTC,CASRSRTTYNEQFF
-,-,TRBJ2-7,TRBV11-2,TGTGCCAGCAGCTTAGTCTCGGAGTACGAGCAGTACTTC,CASSLVSEYEQYF
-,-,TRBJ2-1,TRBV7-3,TGTGCCAGCAGCCCGGGGACTTCCAATGAGCAGTTCTTC,CASSPGTSNEQFF
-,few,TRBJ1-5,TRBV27,TGTGCCAGCAGCCCCCGGGGAAGCAATCAGCCCCAGCATTTT,CASSPRGSNQPQHF
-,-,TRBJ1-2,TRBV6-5,TGTGCCAGCAGTTCCACACATAGGGACTTATTAGATGGCTACACCTTC,CASSSTHRDLLDGYTF
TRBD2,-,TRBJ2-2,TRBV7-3,TGTGCCAGCATGGCGGGAGGCGTCCGGGGCACCGGGGAGCTGTTTTTT,CASMAGGVRGTGELFF
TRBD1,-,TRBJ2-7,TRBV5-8,TGTGCCAGCAGCCACGACAGGGGCCCCTACGAGCAGTACTTC,CASSHDRGPYEQYF
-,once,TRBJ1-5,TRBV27,TGTGCCAGCAGTCCTCGGACACCCCGGGGCAATCAGCCCCAGCATTTT,CASSPRTPRGNQPQHF
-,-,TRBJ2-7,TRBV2,TGTGCCAGCAGCCTGGAAAATCTAGAATCCTACGAGCAGTACTTC,CASSLENLESYEQYF
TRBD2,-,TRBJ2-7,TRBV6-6,TGTGCCAGCAGTCCAGGGACTAGCGGGAGACTGGGTCAGTACTTC,CASSPGTSGRLGQYF
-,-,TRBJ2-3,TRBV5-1,TGCGCCAGCAGCTTGAGTTCGGGGGCAGATACGCAGTATTTT,CASSLSSGADTQYF
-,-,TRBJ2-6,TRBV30,TGTGCCTGGAGTGTAACTGGGGCCAACGTCCTGACTTTC,CAWSVTGANVLTF
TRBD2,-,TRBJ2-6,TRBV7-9,TGTGCCAGCAGCTCCTGGGGGGGCTCTGGGGCCAACGTCCTGACTTTC,CASSSWGGSGANVLTF
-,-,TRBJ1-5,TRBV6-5,TGTGCCAGCAGTTACATAGGGGCTGCTCAGCCCCAGCATTTT,CASSYIGAAQPQHF
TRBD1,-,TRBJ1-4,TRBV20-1,TGCACAACAGACAGGGATAAACTGTTTTTT,CTTDRDKLFF
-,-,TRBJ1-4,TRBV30,TGTGCCTGGAGTGAGGTCCTAGAAAAACTGTTTTTT,CAWSEVLEKLFF
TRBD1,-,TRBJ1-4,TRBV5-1,TGCGCCAGCAGCTCCGAACGGGGACAGGGAAGAGCGAGTGAAAAACTGTTTTTT,CASSSERGQGRASEKLFF
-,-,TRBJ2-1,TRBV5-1,TGCGCCAGCAGCTTGGCGGCCCCCGGCTCCTACAATGAGCAGTTCTTC,CASSLAAPGSYNEQFF
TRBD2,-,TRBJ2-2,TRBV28,TGTGCCAGCAGTCTAGCGGGAGATCGTGCCGGGGAGCTGTTTTTT,CASSLAGDRAGELFF
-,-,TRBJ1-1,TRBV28,TGTGCCATATTAAGGCGTGGGACTGAAGCTTTCTTT,CAILRRGTEAFF
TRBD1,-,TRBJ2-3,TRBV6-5,TGTGCCAGCAGTTACAACAGGGGTTCCACAGATACGCAGTATTTT,CASSYNRGSTDTQYF
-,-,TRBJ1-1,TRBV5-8,TGTGCCAGCAGCCGGGGACTCCATGGCACTGAAGCTTTCTTT,CASSRGLHGTEAFF
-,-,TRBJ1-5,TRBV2,TGTGCCAGCAGTGGGCCGTCCTCCAATCAGCCCCAGCATTTT,CASSGPSSNQPQHF
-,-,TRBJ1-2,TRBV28,TGTGCCAGCAGACCTTTTTTGCCTGCGTCCAATGGCTACACCTTC,CASRPFLPASNGYTF
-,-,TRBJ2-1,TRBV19,TGTGCCAGTAGTATAGATGGGTGGGTCGTGGGCGAGCAGTTCTTC,CASSIDGWVVGEQFF
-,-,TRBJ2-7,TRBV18,TGTGCCAGCTCACCACCGGCGGGCCCCTACGAGCAGTACTTC,CASSPPAGPYEQYF
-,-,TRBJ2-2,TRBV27,TGTGCCAGCTGGGGGCTAGCTGGCACCGGGGAGCTGTTTTTT,CASWGLAGTGELFF